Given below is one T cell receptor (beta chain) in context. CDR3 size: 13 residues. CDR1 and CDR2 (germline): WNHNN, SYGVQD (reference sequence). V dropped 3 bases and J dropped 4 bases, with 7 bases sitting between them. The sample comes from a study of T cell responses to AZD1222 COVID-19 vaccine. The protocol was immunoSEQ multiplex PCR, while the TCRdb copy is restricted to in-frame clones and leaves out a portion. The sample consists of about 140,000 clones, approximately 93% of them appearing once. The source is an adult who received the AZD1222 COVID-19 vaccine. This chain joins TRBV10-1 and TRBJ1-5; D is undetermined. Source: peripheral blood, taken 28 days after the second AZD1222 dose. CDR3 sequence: CASSDRRNQPQHF. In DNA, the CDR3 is TGCGCCAGCAGTGACCGCAGGAATCAGCCCCAGCATTTT.